One and the same sample provided the 18 T cell receptor beta chains below, sequenced in a study of shared clonotypes between healthy human individuals. Assay: immunoSEQ multiplex PCR; the TCRdb copy retains only in-frame clones and omits some. The sample shows fewer than 600,000 clones, around 74% of them seen only once. Sequenced: PBMCs. The receptors here all came from a middle-aged woman in good health. Some clones in this sample may be carry-over from other donors' samples.

The V and J genes are TRBV18 and TRBJ2-2, with 8 nucleotides matching TRBD2. The CDR3 runs 17 residues. Losses at the gene ends were 1 base for V and 2 bases for J; bases not matched to a gene: 6. Germline loops: CDR1 KGHSH, CDR2 LQKENI. The DNA of the CDR3 is TGTGCCAGCTCACCACGGAATAGCGGGGTTAACACCGGGGAGCTGTTTTTT. Residues: CASSPRNSGVNTGELFF. The complete variable domain, with remaining parts taken from reference TRBV18 and TRBJ2-2, reads NAGVMQNPRHLVRRRGQEARLRCSPMKGHSHVYWYRQLPEEGLKFMVYLQKENIIDESGMPKERFSAEFPKEGPSILRIQQVVRGDSAAYFCASSPRNSGVNTGELFFGEGSRLTVL.

This clone occurred once. The V gene is TRBV28, the J gene TRBJ1-4, with TRBD1 identical over 7 bases. Trimming cost V 5 bases and J 3 bases; bases outside gene matches: 3. This CDR3 contains 14 residues. The germline CDR1 and CDR2 sequences are MDHEN and SYDVKM. CDR3 sequence reads: CASSQQGSNEKLFF. The CDR3 DNA reads TGTGCCAGCAGTCAACAGGGGTCTAATGAAAAACTGTTTTTT.

V usage is TRBV2 and J usage is TRBJ2-5; 9 nucleotides match TRBD1. This CDR3 has 14 residues. Per germline, CDR1 SNHLY and CDR2 FYNNEI. The V segment lost 4 bases and the J segment 3 bases; nucleotides outside the gene matches: 3. The CDR3 DNA reads TGTGCCAGCAGTGCACAGGGGGCAAAAGAGACCCAGTACTTC. This codes for CASSAQGAKETQYF. Together with reference TRBV2 and TRBJ2-5, the CDR3 gives the full variable domain: EPEVTQTPSHQVTQMGQEVILRCVPISNHLYFYWYRQILGQKVEFLVSFYNNEISEKSEIFDDQFSVERPDGSNFTLKIRSTKLEDSAMYFCASSAQGAKETQYFGPGTRLLVL.

This rearrangement joins TRBV30 to TRBJ2-7; D is uncertain. Trimming left V 1 base short and J 3 bases short, with 4 bases between. CDR1 and CDR2 from the germline V gene are GTSNPN and SVGIG (reference sequence). The CDR3 length is 11 residues. The CDR3 loop reads CAWSDNYEQYF. The CDR3 coding sequence is TGTGCCTGGAGTGATAACTACGAGCAGTACTTC.

In regard to this clone: The same CDR3 can be traced to other DNA sequences in this sample. V and J are TRBV7-2 and TRBJ1-2; 7 bases map to TRBD1. Germline CDR1 is SGHTA and CDR2 is FQGNSA. Trimming at V came to 5 bases and at J to 2 bases, leaving 5 bases not matched to a gene. The CDR3 runs to 14 residues. As DNA, the CDR3 is TGTGCCAGCAGCCCCGACAGGGCAAACTATGGCTACACCTTC. Its translation: CASSPDRANYGYTF.

This rearrangement joins TRBV11-3 to TRBJ2-7, with TRBD1 matching 9 bases. V lost 4 bases and J lost 4; bases outside the gene matches: 5. CDR3 length: 14 residues. Germline V gene data show CDR1 as SGHNT and CDR2 as YENEEA. CDR3 nucleotides: TGTGCCAGCAGCTCCGGACAGGGGAGGTACGAGCAGTACTTC. The encoded protein is CASSSGQGRYEQYF.

The rearrangement links TRBV11-3 to TRBJ2-1, with TRBD2 identical over 9 bases. This CDR3 is 15 amino acids long. The ends lost 4 bases at V and 6 bases at J; junction bases unmatched: 7. Germline values: CDR1 SGHNT, CDR2 YENEEA. In DNA, the CDR3 is TGTGCCAGCAGCTCACGGACTAGCGCATCCAATGAGCAGTTCTTC. It translates to CASSSRTSASNEQFF.

Regarding this clone: The sample has other DNA sequences that encode this CDR3 too. The chain employs TRBV30 and TRBJ2-7, with D uncertain. The CDR3 spans 11 residues. CDR1 is GTSNPN, CDR2 SVGIG, per germline (reference sequence). Trimming shortened V by 3 bases and J by 3 bases, and 6 bases separated the two germline ends. The CDR3 is CAWSSSYEQYF. The CDR3 DNA reads as TGTGCCTGGAGCTCTAGCTACGAGCAGTACTTC.

The rearrangement joins TRBV5-1 to TRBJ2-7; D gene unclear. This CDR3 spans 15 amino acids. The V end was cut by 8 bases, the J end by 7 bases, with 25 bases between. Germline loops: CDR1 SGHRS, CDR2 YFSETQ. In DNA form, the CDR3 reads TGCGCCAGTTCATTTTCCGGACCAACTTCTCGGGAGCAGTACTTC. Translation gives CASSFSGPTSREQYF.

The genes are TRBV18 and TRBJ2-5; 9 bases are a match to TRBD2. The ends lost 0 bases at V and 1 base at J; junction bases unmatched: 6. Germline V lookup: CDR1 KGHSH, CDR2 LQKENI. CDR3 length: 17 residues. The CDR3 DNA is TGTGCCAGCTCACCACCGGGCAGCGGGAGGACCCAAGAGACCCAGTACTTC. The encoded protein is CASSPPGSGRTQETQYF.

In its sample, this clone was seen once. The genes are TRBV5-1 and TRBJ2-5; 11 positions agree with TRBD1. The germline V gene has CDR1 SGHRS and CDR2 YFSETQ. V gave up 4 bases and J gave up 5 bases; unmatched junction bases: 7. The CDR3 consists of 15 residues. Here the CDR3 DNA reads TGCGCCAGCAGCGCCCGGACAGGGGGCCGGGAGACCCAGTACTTC. Translating it yields CASSARTGGRETQYF.

The chain couples TRBV5-4 to TRBJ2-7; weak D call: TRBD2 (5 bases). Germline CDR1 reads SGHNT; CDR2 reads YYREEE (reference sequence). Trimming removed 4 bases at V and 7 bases at J, with 21 bases between. CDR3 size: 15 residues. CDR3: CASSTPGAATGEQYF. CDR3 nucleotides: TGTGCCAGCAGCACCCCCGGCGCCGCCACGGGGGAGCAGTACTTC.

The sample holds one count of this clone. V and J are TRBV7-3 and TRBJ2-3; weak D call: TRBD1 (6 bases). CDR1 and CDR2 from the germline V gene are SGHTA and FQGTGA. V shed 5 bases and J shed 0 bases, with 15 bases lying between them. The CDR3 has 16 amino acids. Here the CDR3 DNA reads TGTGCCAGCAGCATTACGAGACAGGAAAGCACAGATACGCAGTATTTT. Translation: CASSITRQESTDTQYF.

This clone was seen more than once but under ten times. The V gene is TRBV2, the J gene TRBJ1-6, with 9 bases that match TRBD1. The junction had 7 bases not matched to a gene; V was cut back by 4 bases and J by 9 bases. This CDR3 is 15 amino acids long. CDR1 and CDR2 from the germline V gene are SNHLY and FYNNEI. The CDR3 nucleotides read TGTGCCAGCAGTGGGGGGACAGGGCGATTTTCACCCCTCCACTTT. It encodes CASSGGTGRFSPLHF.

A few counts support this clone. This chain uses TRBV7-2 with TRBJ2-7; D assignment may be TRBD1 or TRBD2 (7 bases each). This CDR3 comprises 15 residues. From germline, CDR1 is SGHTA and CDR2 FQGNSA. V lost 2 bases, J lost 10 bases, and 21 bases lay in between. For the CDR3, the DNA is TGTGCCAGCAGCTTAAGGCCAGGGGGGGACCTAGGACAGTACTTC. Translating gives CASSLRPGGDLGQYF.

J is TRBJ1-1 and V is TRBV15; unclear D gene. V gave up 6 bases and J gave up 0 bases, with 8 bases separating them. This CDR3 region has 13 residues. Germline V gene lookup returns CDR1 LNHNV and CDR2 YYDKDF (reference sequence). This CDR3 reads CATSPGMNTEAFF. The CDR3 DNA reads TGTGCCACCAGTCCGGGAATGAACACTGAAGCTTTCTTT. The variable domain in full, with the rest retrieved from reference TRBV15 and TRBJ1-1, is DAMVIQNPRYQVTQFGKPVTLSCSQTLNHNVMYWYQQKSSQAPKLLFHYYDKDFNNEADTPDNFQSRRPNTSFCFLDIRSPGLGDTAMYLCATSPGMNTEAFFGQGTRLTVV.

The V call is TRBV4-3, the J call TRBJ1-2, with a weak D call TRBD1 (5 bases). Germline loops: CDR1 LGHNA, CDR2 YSLEER. The CDR3 loop spans 16 amino acids. Between the trimmed V and J ends, which lost 1 base and 4 bases, there was a span of 16 bases. The CDR3 protein is CASSQGSRVASYGYTF. In DNA form, the CDR3 reads TGCGCCAGCAGCCAAGGATCCAGGGTGGCGTCCTATGGCTACACCTTC.

This clone was detected ten times or more. V is TRBV15 and J is TRBJ2-5; possibly TRBD1 for D (5 bases). This CDR3 has 13 amino acids. The germline V and J ends were trimmed by 5 bases and 5 bases, with 12 bases remaining between them. Germline assignment: CDR1 LNHNV and CDR2 YYDKDF (reference sequence). The CDR3 DNA reads TGTGCCACCAGCCAAGGGGCGTGGGAGACCCAGTACTTC. Translated, it gives CATSQGAWETQYF.